This T cell receptor beta chain was profiled in a study of T cell repertoires in aging, cancer and after chemotherapy. About the study: Donors were grouped into six age bands spanning 30 or younger through 70 or older. Pre- and post-chemotherapy samples were paired from glioblastoma patients treated with temozolomide-based therapy.

Germline assignment: CDR1 SGHRS and CDR2 YFSETQ. CDR3 size: 19 residues. The ends lost 2 bases at V and 3 bases at J; junction bases unmatched: 12. The template was genomic DNA from peripheral blood, not RNA. Rearranged V-D-J TRB sequences were amplified with a mixed TRB-A/B primer pool. Each CDR3 protein gets one entry after TCRdb re-called the multiplex PCR reads with MiXCR. Of about 3,400 distinct CDR3 sequences listed, roughly 30% were seen once; the top ten hold roughly 4.1%. The V and J genes are TRBV5-1 and TRBJ2-6; 9 bases are shared with TRBD2. The TCR originated in a human donor with a solid tumor. The sequenced sample was blood. In DNA, the CDR3 is TGCGCCAGCAGCTTCCAGGGGACTAGCCCCTCCTTTGGGGCCAACGTCCTGACTTTC. Protein: CASSFQGTSPSFGANVLTF.